One sample yielded the 7 T cell receptor beta chains listed below, sequenced in a study of OX40 agonist ivuxolimab in advanced cancers. The method was the immunoSEQ multiplex PCR assay. TCRdb carries this immuneACCESS record with in-frame sequences only. Its versions omit some clonotypes, under half of them owing to an unresolved V gene in the studies checked, with the rest unexplained. Within this sample are 45,000 to 60,000 clones, with around 87% of them counted one time only. The leading ten clones occupy about 9.4% of the sample. Material: CD4+ or CD8+ T cells sorted from blood, obtained in a trial of the OX40 agonist ivuxolimab. The receptors were gathered from an adult with an advanced solid tumor such as melanoma, head and neck, liver or kidney cancer.

The chain recombines TRBV13 with TRBJ1-1; possible D gene TRBD1, 5 bases. CDR3 length equals 17 residues. The germline V and J ends were trimmed by 2 bases and 5 bases, with 21 bases remaining between them. Germline loops: CDR1 PRHDT, CDR2 FYEKMQ (reference sequence). The CDR3 DNA follows: TGTGCCAGCAGCTTAATCGGAAGGCAGGGAGGTTGGACTGAAGCTTTCTTT. The encoded protein is CASSLIGRQGGWTEAFF.

This chain joins TRBV11-2 and TRBJ2-2; D unresolved. There are 11 residues in the CDR3. CDR1 and CDR2 from the germline V gene are SGHAT and FQNNGV. With 8 bases removed from V and 6 bases from J, the gap between germline ends came to 7 bases. The CDR3 loop reads CASSPAGELFF. The CDR3 nucleotides are TGTGCCAGCTCCCCGGCCGGGGAGCTGTTTTTT.

In this sample, this clone turned up once. The chain couples TRBV9 to TRBJ2-7, with D perhaps TRBD2 (6 bases). The CDR3 consists of 14 residues. V lost 2 bases and J 7 bases, leaving 16 bases between the germline ends. Germline V lookup: CDR1 SGDLS, CDR2 YYNGEE. As DNA, the CDR3 is TGTGCCAGCAGCGTTAAGGTCGGGGCGGGGGAGCAGTACTTC. Amino acid sequence: CASSVKVGAGEQYF.

This clone was observed a handful of times. The V gene is TRBV29-1, the J gene TRBJ1-1, with a tentative D call TRBD1 (6 bases). This CDR3 is 13 amino acids long. Between the trimmed V and J ends, which lost 6 bases and 1 base, there was a span of 12 bases. Germline CDR1 reads SQVTM; CDR2 reads ANQGSEA. DNA of the CDR3: TGCAGCGTCGGGGGGCCGGGGAACACTGAAGCTTTCTTT. This gives the protein CSVGGPGNTEAFF.

The genes are TRBV11-3 and TRBJ1-1; 8 bases fit TRBD1. Germline values: CDR1 SGHNT, CDR2 YENEEA. V trimming: 4 bases; J trimming: 1 base; junction bases outside the gene matches: 5. This CDR3 has 15 residues. CDR3 sequence reads: CASSSWQGANTEAFF. CDR3 sequence (DNA): TGTGCCAGCAGCTCATGGCAGGGGGCGAACACTGAAGCTTTCTTT. Full variable domain (rest looked up from reference TRBV11-3 and TRBJ1-1): EAGVVQSPRYKIIEKKQPVAFWCNPISGHNTLYWYLQNLGQGPELLIRYENEEAVDDSQLPKDRFSAERLKGVDSTLKIQPAELGDSAVYLCASSSWQGANTEAFFGQGTRLTVV.

This clone came up a few times. The gene calls are TRBV7-9 and TRBJ1-6; D unclear. Germline values: CDR1 SEHNR, CDR2 FQNEAQ (reference sequence). The V gene lost 5 bases and the J gene lost 7 bases, with 15 bases spanning the gap. This CDR3 is built from 15 residues. CDR3 sequence: CASSQGAGGNSPLHF. The CDR3 DNA reads as TGTGCCAGCAGCCAAGGAGCAGGAGGCAATTCACCCCTCCACTTT.

In nucleotides, the CDR3 is TGTGCCAGCAGCTTAGACCTCCGGGACAGGGGATTCGGCTACACCTTC. Amino acid sequence: CASSLDLRDRGFGYTF. The genes are TRBV11-2 and TRBJ1-2; 10 positions agree with TRBD1. This CDR3 has 16 amino acids. Unmatched junction bases numbered 9, after V lost 0 bases and J lost 8 bases. Germline lookup yields CDR1 SGHAT and CDR2 FQNNGV.